A selection of T cell receptor beta chains follows, all from one sample in a study of tumor-infiltrating lymphocytes in primary liver carcinoma. TCRdb called the multiplex PCR reads again in MiXCR, with one record for every CDR3 protein. The sample holds about 300,000 distinct CDR3 sequences, over 55% seen once. Sequencing was performed on peripheral blood. These receptors were obtained from a man aged 35 to 55 with primary liver carcinoma and hepatitis B virus infection. CDR3s include the opening cysteine and the closing phenylalanine or tryptophan. The D gene is left open where the match is weak. Expanded clones are given a class, and other clones once, few, many or no size at all.

v_call	d_call	clone_size	j_call	cdr3_nt	cdr3_aa
TRBV4-2	TRBD1	.	TRBJ2-6	TGTGCCAGCAGCACCCAGGGGGCGATCCCTGGGGCCAACGTCCTGACTTTC	CASSTQGAIPGANVLTF
TRBV6-5	.	once	TRBJ2-1	TGTGCCAGCGGCCGAGGGACGTACAATGAGCAGTTCTTC	CASGRGTYNEQFF
TRBV6-1	.	many	TRBJ1-5	TGTGCCAGCAGTGAGACAGCCAATCAGCCCCAGCATTTT	CASSETANQPQHF
TRBV28	TRBD1	few	TRBJ1-2	TGTGCCAGCAGTGGGGGACAGCTTATGGGCTACACCTTC	CASSGGQLMGYTF
TRBV14	.	.	TRBJ2-4	TGTGCCAGCAGCCGGGGGCTCCTAGCCAGAAACATTCAGTACTTC	CASSRGLLARNIQYF
TRBV30	.	few	TRBJ1-2	TGTGCCTGGAGTGTACAGGGACCGAAGAACTATGGCTACACCTTC	CAWSVQGPKNYGYTF
TRBV11-2	TRBD2	.	TRBJ2-5	TGTGCCAGCAGCTTAGTACCCTCTTCGACTAGCGGGGACGAAGAGACCCAGTACTTC	CASSLVPSSTSGDEETQYF
TRBV14	TRBD2	.	TRBJ2-3	TGTGCCAGCAGCCCGGTCCCAGGAGCGGGGCGTGTAGATACGCAGTATTTT	CASSPVPGAGRVDTQYF
TRBV6-5	.	.	TRBJ1-4	TGTGCCATCAGCCGTGGTTGGACTAATGAAAAACTGCTTTTT	CAISRGWTNEKLLF
TRBV11-1	TRBD1	.	TRBJ2-6	TGTGCCAGCAGCCGACAGGGTGTTGGGGCCAATGACCTGACTTTC	CASSRQGVGANDLTF
TRBV10-3	TRBD2	once	TRBJ2-5	TGTGCCGTCAGCCGACACTCTAGCGGGAGGGCCGGGGAGACCCAGTACTTC	CAVSRHSSGRAGETQYF
TRBV11-2	TRBD1	many	TRBJ2-7	TGTGCCAGCAGCTTGGTACAGGGGGCGAGGGAGCAGTACTTC	CASSLVQGAREQYF
TRBV4-3	TRBD2	once	TRBJ2-5	TGCACCAGCAGCCAAGTTCCGGGGGGGGAGACCCAGTACTTC	CTSSQVPGGETQYF
TRBV6-2/TRBV6-3	.	.	TRBJ2-7	TGTGTCAGCAGTGAGAGGAACTCCTACGAGCAGTGCTTC	CVSSERNSYEQCF
TRBV19	.	.	TRBJ2-7	TGTGCCAGTAGTCCTCGGGCCGGCGGAGGGCAGTACTTC	CASSPRAGGGQYF
TRBV28	.	few	TRBJ2-7	TGTGCCAGCAGTTTAACTAGTAATTCCTACGAGCAGTACTTC	CASSLTSNSYEQYF
TRBV5-6	.	.	TRBJ1-3	TGTGCCAGCAGCGTCTTCTCTGGAAACACCATATATTTT	CASSVFSGNTIYF
TRBV29-1	TRBD2	many	TRBJ2-7	TGCAGCGTTGTTGCGGGGGGTAACGAGCAGTACTTC	CSVVAGGNEQYF
TRBV7-8	.	.	TRBJ2-3	TGTGCCAGCAGCCTCAAGCGGGTAGCTAGCACAGATACGCAGTATTTT	CASSLKRVASTDTQYF
TRBV5-1	TRBD2	few	TRBJ2-1	TGCGCCAGCATGCGGGAGACCTCCTACAATGAGCAGTTCTTC	CASMRETSYNEQFF
TRBV29-1	TRBD1	.	TRBJ2-1	TGCAACACGGACAGGGGACAAAGCTCCTACAACGAGCAGTTCTTC	CNTDRGQSSYNEQFF
TRBV6-2/TRBV6-3	.	many	TRBJ2-7	TGTGCCAGCAGCGACAGAGAGCAGTACTTC	CASSDREQYF
TRBV24-1	.	.	TRBJ2-7	TGTGCCACCAGTGATTGGCCAGAGTTCTACGAGCAGTACTTC	CATSDWPEFYEQYF
TRBV6-1	.	few	TRBJ1-6	TGTGCCAGCAGTGAAATCAGGGGTTCCTATAATTCACCCCTCCACTTT	CASSEIRGSYNSPLHF
TRBV14	.	.	TRBJ2-4	TGTGCCAGCTGCCGGGGACTCCTAGCCAAAAACACTCAGTACTTC	CASCRGLLAKNTQYF
TRBV11-1	.	.	TRBJ2-7	TGTGCCAACAGCCCCGGCCAGGAACAGTACTTC	CANSPGQEQYF
TRBV14	.	few	TRBJ2-1	TGTGCCAGCAGCCAAGATTCTATCCACAATGAGCAGTTCTTC	CASSQDSIHNEQFF
TRBV11-2	TRBD1	.	TRBJ2-7	TGTGCCAGCAGCCCGGACAGGGCGACCCACGATCAGTACTTC	CASSPDRATHDQYF